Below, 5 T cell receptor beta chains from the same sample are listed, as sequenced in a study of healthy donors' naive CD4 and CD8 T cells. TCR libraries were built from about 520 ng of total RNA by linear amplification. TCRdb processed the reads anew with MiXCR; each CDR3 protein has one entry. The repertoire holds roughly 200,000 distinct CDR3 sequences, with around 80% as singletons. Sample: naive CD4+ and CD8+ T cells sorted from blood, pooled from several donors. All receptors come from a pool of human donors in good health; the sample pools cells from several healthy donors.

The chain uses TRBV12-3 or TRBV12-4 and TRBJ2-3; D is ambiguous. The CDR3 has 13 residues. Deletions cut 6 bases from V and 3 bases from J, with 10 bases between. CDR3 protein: CASSSRATDTQYF. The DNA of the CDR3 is TGTGCCAGCAGCTCCCGGGCGACAGATACGCAGTATTTT.

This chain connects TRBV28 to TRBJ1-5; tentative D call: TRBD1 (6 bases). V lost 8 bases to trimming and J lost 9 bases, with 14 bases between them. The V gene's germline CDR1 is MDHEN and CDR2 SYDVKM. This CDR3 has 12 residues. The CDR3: CASVTTGRPQHF. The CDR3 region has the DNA TGTGCCAGCGTCACGACAGGTCGGCCCCAGCATTTT.

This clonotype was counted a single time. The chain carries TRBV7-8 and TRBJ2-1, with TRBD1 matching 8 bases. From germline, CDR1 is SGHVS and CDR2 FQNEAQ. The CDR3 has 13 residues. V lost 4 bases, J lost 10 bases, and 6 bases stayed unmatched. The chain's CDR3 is CASSSRGPREQFF. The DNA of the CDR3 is TGTGCCAGCAGCTCCAGGGGGCCGCGGGAGCAGTTCTTC.

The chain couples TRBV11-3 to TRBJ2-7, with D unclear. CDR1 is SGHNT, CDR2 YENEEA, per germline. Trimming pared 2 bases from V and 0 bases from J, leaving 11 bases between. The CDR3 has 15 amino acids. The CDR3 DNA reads TGTGCCAGCAGCTTACTTTCCGGCAGCTCCTACGAGCAGTACTTC. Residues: CASSLLSGSSYEQYF.

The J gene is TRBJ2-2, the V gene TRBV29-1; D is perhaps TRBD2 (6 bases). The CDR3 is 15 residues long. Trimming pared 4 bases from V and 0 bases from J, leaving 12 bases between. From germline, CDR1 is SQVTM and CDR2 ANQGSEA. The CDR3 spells CSVGGLTANTGELFF. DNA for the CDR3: TGCAGCGTTGGGGGACTGACCGCGAACACCGGGGAGCTGTTTTTT.